This paragraph covers one TCR beta chain sequence. Its target is not known. The source of the sample is a study of regulatory T cells in long-lasting Graves disease. The study, taken as a whole, reports: For persistent Graves' patients, TCR diversity was lower than for newly diagnosed ones.

Combining iRepertoire HTBI primers with Arm-PCR of CDR3 regions, the authors built TCR beta libraries. A single record per CDR3 protein comes from TCRdb applying MiXCR to the multiplex PCR reads. The sample holds over 650,000 distinct CDR3 sequences, about 32% seen once. Time point here: persistent/refractory GD, antithyroid drugs over 5 years with positive TRAb. Extracted RNA from PBMCs served as the source of the TCR library. The V end lost 4 bases, the J end lost 8 bases, and 8 bases lay between the germline ends. This CDR3 is built from 12 residues. The germline CDR1 and CDR2 sequences are SEHNR and FQNEAQ (reference sequence).

The chain recombines TRBV7-9 with TRBJ1-4; maybe TRBD1 (5 bases). The source material was peripheral blood mononuclear cells (PBMCs), sampled when the disease was refractory, from a patient treated with antithyroid drugs. The clonotype comes from a female donor with Graves disease. The chain's CDR3 is CASSSRDEKLFF. The CDR3 nucleotides read TGTGCCAGCAGCTCCAGGGACGAAAAACTGTTTTTT.